The 6 T cell receptor beta chains below come from one sample, sequenced in a study of cytomegalovirus exposure and HLA in healthy donors. This PCR relied on a set of 60 Vbeta primers and 13 Jbeta primers. Sequencing was performed with immunoSEQ multiplex PCR; in TCRdb, only in-frame clones are kept and a portion is missing. The sample has 140,000 to 150,000 clones; 70% to 85% are singletons. The specimen sequenced was PBMCs. Every receptor here comes from a man in his forties or fifties in good health and CMV-seronegative.

The rearrangement links TRBV7-2 to TRBJ2-1; D gene uncertain. The V end lost 3 bases, the J end lost 2 bases, and 5 bases lay between the germline ends. CDR1 and CDR2 (germline): SGHTA, FQGNSA. CDR3 size: 13 residues. The DNA of the CDR3 is TGTGCCAGCAGCTTCTCCCCCTACAATGAGCAGTTCTTC. Protein sequence: CASSFSPYNEQFF.

The chain has TRBV4-1 and TRBJ2-1; D may be TRBD1 (6 bases). The ends were cut back, 1 base at V and 4 bases at J, with 11 bases in the middle. Germline V gene sequence: CDR1 MGHRA, CDR2 YSYEKL. The CDR3 is made up of 15 amino acids. Here the CDR3 DNA reads TGCGCCAGCAGCCAAGGGGACACCTTATACAATGAGCAGTTCTTC. This sequence encodes CASSQGDTLYNEQFF.

In the case of this clone: One end of the junction varies from germline; a read error may be responsible. The chain combines TRBV7-8 with TRBJ2-4; tentative D call: TRBD1 (11 bases). CDR3 size: 18 residues. Germline V lookup: CDR1 SGHVS, CDR2 FQNEAQ. The DNA of the CDR3 is TGTGCCAGCACCCTAGGGGGACAGGGGGTTTCTAGCGGGAGTCCTCTTTCGTTC. Translation gives CASTLGGQGVSSGSPLSF.

The table lists this clone with a few counts. The chain combines TRBV28 with TRBJ1-2, with 11 bases that match TRBD1. The CDR3 covers 17 residues. The germline V gene encodes CDR1 MDHEN and CDR2 SYDVKM. J lost 10 bases, V lost 3 bases, and 16 bases had no gene match. This chain's CDR3 is CASSFRDRGSPGYSYTF. CDR3 sequence (DNA): TGTGCCAGCAGTTTCAGGGACAGGGGGTCCCCCGGGTATTCCTACACCTTC.

The CDR3 loop reads CATSREQVNTEAFF. CDR3 coding DNA: TGTGCCACCAGCAGAGAACAGGTGAACACTGAAGCTTTCTTT. This sequence joins TRBV15 and TRBJ1-1; possible D gene TRBD1, 5 bases. CDR3 size: 14 residues. The V gene's germline CDR1 is LNHNV and CDR2 YYDKDF (reference sequence). V was clipped by 0 bases and J by 0 bases, with 5 bases between them.

The V call is TRBV7-9, the J call TRBJ2-1; no firm D call. CDR3 length: 12 amino acids. Germline V gene data show CDR1 as SEHNR and CDR2 as FQNEAQ (reference sequence). Trimming cost V 2 bases and J 8 bases, with 7 bases left between them. CDR3 in DNA: TGTGCCAGCAGCTTAATAGTAGATGAGCAGTTCTTC. It encodes CASSLIVDEQFF.